This is a list of T cell receptor beta chains from one sample in a study of tumor-infiltrating lymphocytes in primary liver carcinoma. One entry per CDR3 protein, called by TCRdb with MiXCR from the multiplex PCR reads. The profile shows around 330,000 distinct CDR3 sequences, approximately 65% of them singletons. Sequences were obtained from peripheral blood. Every receptor here comes from a man aged 40-55 years with primary liver carcinoma and hepatitis B virus infection. The CDR3 runs from the conserved cysteine through the conserved F or W. The D gene is left open where the match is weak. The size of a clone is reported for some rows only, either as once, few or many, or as a class for expanded clones.

cdr3_length d_call j_call clone_size v_call cdr3_aa cdr3_nt
16 NA TRBJ2-7 NA TRBV11-1 CASSLGGTVEIYEQYF TGTGCCAGCAGCTTAGGGGGGACCGTCGAGATATACGAGCAGTACTTC
15 NA TRBJ2-1 NA TRBV5-1 CASSLEGTSYNEQFF TGCGCCAGCAGCTTGGAGGGGACCTCCTACAATGAGCAGTTCTTC
15 TRBD2 TRBJ2-5 many TRBV28 CASSSEAGGRETQYF TGTGCCAGCAGTTCCGAAGCGGGAGGACGAGAGACCCAGTACTTC
13 NA TRBJ2-4 NA TRBV5-1 CASSTEGSNIQYF TGCGCCAGCAGCACCGAGGGGTCCAACATTCAGTACTTC
17 TRBD2 TRBJ2-3 NA TRBV13 CVSSLGPLAGGTDTQYF TGTGTCAGCAGCTTAGGCCCCCTAGCGGGAGGCACAGATACGCAATATTTT
14 NA TRBJ1-2 NA TRBV6-5 CASTTGGSNYDYTF TGTGCCAGCACCACAGGAGGCTCTAACTATGACTACACCTTC
11 NA TRBJ2-1 once TRBV30 CAWTNYSEHFF TGTGCCTGGACCAACTACAGTGAGCACTTCTTC
12 NA TRBJ2-1 NA TRBV29-1 CSVTQGIDGQFF TGCAGCGTAACCCAGGGGATCGATGGGCAGTTCTTC
12 NA TRBJ2-5 many TRBV29-1 CSVENRRETQYF TGCAGCGTTGAGAACAGAAGGGAGACCCAGTACTTC
13 NA TRBJ2-7 few TRBV25-1 CASKTSHRWEQYF TGTGCCAGCAAAACCTCTCACCGATGGGAGCAGTACTTC
12 NA TRBJ1-2 NA TRBV5-1 CASSLEGLGYTF TGCGCCAGCAGCTTGGAGGGTCTGGGCTACACCTTC
15 NA TRBJ2-1 NA TRBV24-1 CATRDGTFSYNEQSF TGTGCCACCAGGGACGGGACATTCTCCTACAATGAGCAGTCCTTC
14 NA TRBJ2-7 NA TRBV5-5 CTSSLRTVSYEQYF TGTACCAGCAGCCTACGGACCGTTTCCTACGAGCAGTACTTC
13 TRBD2 TRBJ2-7 many TRBV30 CAWSVLAGEKQYF TGTGCCTGGAGTGTACTTGCGGGAGAAAAGCAGTACTTC
15 TRBD2 TRBJ2-1 many TRBV7-8 CASSYGRAGSNEQFF TGTGCCAGCAGCTACGGGAGGGCCGGGTCCAATGAGCAGTTCTTC
13 NA TRBJ1-5 NA TRBV12-3/TRBV12-4 CVSSSAGNQPQHF TGTGTCAGTAGTTCGGCAGGAAATCAGCCCCAGCATTTT
14 TRBD1 TRBJ1-5 NA TRBV10-3 CAIRQTGDDQPQHF TGTGCCATCAGACAGACAGGGGACGATCAGCCCCAGCATTTT
15 TRBD2 TRBJ2-3 NA TRBV7-8 CASSNTGTNFNTQYF TGTGCCAGCAGTAATACCGGGACTAACTTTAATACGCAGTATTTT
18 NA TRBJ2-3 NA TRBV5-6 CASSRQCGPRGRTDTQYF TGTGCCAGCAGCAGACAATGCGGGCCTCGAGGGAGGACGGATACGCAGTATTTT
16 TRBD2 TRBJ2-3 NA TRBV5-1 CASSGGLAGVADTQYF TGCGCCAGCAGCGGCGGACTAGCGGGAGTGGCAGATACGCAGTATTTT
14 NA TRBJ2-7 NA TRBV5-1 CASSFECRAYEQYF TGCGCCAGCAGCTTTGAATGCAGGGCCTACGAGCAGTACTTC
18 NA TRBJ2-1 NA TRBV6-5 CAGSYSGVPGRSYNEQFF TGTGCCGGCAGTTACTCTGGGGTCCCTGGTCGCTCCTACAATGAGCAGTTCTTC
16 TRBD1 TRBJ1-1 NA TRBV10-3 CVISQLDRGGDTEAFF TGTGTCATCAGTCAGTTGGACAGGGGAGGTGACACTGAAGCTTTCTTT
14 NA TRBJ2-7 few TRBV11-1 CASGMTVVTGEQYF TGTGCCAGCGGAATGACAGTGGTAACGGGCGAGCAGTATTTC
16 TRBD1 TRBJ1-1 few TRBV6-2/TRBV6-3 CASSPTGGHANTEAFF TGTGCCAGCAGTCCAACAGGGGGTCATGCAAACACTGAAGCTTTCTTT
13 NA TRBJ2-7 NA TRBV14 CVSSQVIRAEQYF TGTGTCAGCAGCCAAGTTATAAGGGCAGAGCAGTACTTC
15 NA TRBJ2-2 few TRBV6-5 CASSYRTVNTGELFF TGTGCCAGCAGTTATCGGACTGTGAACACCGGGGAGCTGTTTTTT
15 NA TRBJ2-1 NA TRBV11-1 CASGPARRTYNEQFF TGTGCTAGCGGCCCGGCGAGGAGGACCTACAATGAGCAGTTCTTC
14 TRBD1 TRBJ2-7 once TRBV5-1 CASSFRGQGYEQYF TGCGCCAGCAGCTTTCGTGGACAGGGCTACGAGCAGTACTTC
12 NA TRBJ2-1 NA TRBV10-3 CAISQGRYEHFF TGTGCCATCAGCCAAGGGCGCTATGAGCACTTCTTC
19 TRBD1 TRBJ2-7 NA TRBV28 CASSPPRVRTGVSGYEQYF TGTGCCAGCAGTCCCCCGCGGGTGAGGACAGGGGTTAGTGGCTACGAGCAGTACTTC
13 NA TRBJ2-7 NA TRBV4-2 CASSPGETYEQHF TGTGCCAGCAGTCCGGGAGAGACCTACGAGCAGCACTTC
12 NA TRBJ1-2 NA TRBV12-3/TRBV12-4 CASNLVGDGYAF TGTGCCAGCAATTTAGTAGGGGACGGCTACGCCTTC
12 NA TRBJ2-7 NA TRBV28 CASSSAGYDQYF TGTGCCAGCAGTTCCGCCGGCTACGATCAGTACTTC
14 TRBD2 TRBJ2-7 few TRBV7-9 CASSLLGTSGEQYF TGTGCCAGCAGCTTATTGGGGACTAGCGGCGAGCAGTACTTC
17 TRBD2 TRBJ2-1 NA TRBV6-2/TRBV6-3 CASSYDRGRAPYNEQFF TGTGCCAGCAGTTACGATCGCGGGAGGGCCCCCTACAATGAGCAGTTCTTC
14 NA TRBJ1-2 few TRBV30 CAWSDRDIAYGYTF TGTGCCTGGAGTGATCGAGACATTGCCTATGGCTACACCTTC
11 NA TRBJ1-4 NA TRBV29-1 CSAGNTENLFF TGCAGCGCCGGAAACACTGAAAACCTGTTTTTT
17 NA TRBJ2-3 NA TRBV4-1 CANSQEKDGSVTDTQYF TGCGCCAATAGCCAAGAAAAGGACGGGAGCGTAACAGATACGCAGTATTTT
17 NA TRBJ1-2 many TRBV6-5 CASSYSMTRGANYGYTF TGTGCCAGCAGTTACTCGATGACGAGGGGCGCTAACTATGGCTACACCTTC
17 TRBD2 TRBJ2-7 NA TRBV6-5 CASSSPGLAGALGEQYF TGTGCCAGCAGTTCCCCGGGACTAGCGGGAGCCTTAGGGGAGCAGTACTTC
14 NA TRBJ1-5 NA TRBV27 CASSLGGINQPQHF TGTGCCAGCAGTTTAGGGGGCATTAATCAGCCCCAGCATTTT
16 TRBD2 TRBJ2-1 many TRBV4-3 CASSQAGTSGYNEQFF TGCGCCAGCAGCCAAGCCGGGACTAGCGGCTACAATGAGCAGTTCTTC
15 NA TRBJ2-2 many TRBV12-3/TRBV12-4 CASSPDWMGTGELFF TGTGCCAGCAGTCCGGACTGGATGGGGACCGGGGAGCTGTTTTTT
12 NA TRBJ2-7 NA TRBV7-9 CARSARGYEQYF TGTGCCAGAAGCGCCCGGGGTTACGAGCAGTACTTC
14 NA TRBJ2-1 NA TRBV5-1 CASSLKDSYNEQVF TGCGCCAGCAGCTTAAAAGACAGTTACAATGAGCAGGTCTTC